The rows below give T cell receptor beta chains drawn from one sample of a study of early stage breast cancer tumors. The protocol was immunoSEQ multiplex PCR, while the TCRdb copy is restricted to in-frame clones and leaves out a portion. The sample contains about 1,500 clones, around 77% of which appear only once. What was sequenced was normal breast tissue next to the tumor. These receptors were taken from a person aged 50 to 59 with breast cancer. CDR3s include the opening cysteine and the closing phenylalanine or tryptophan. D genes are given only for firm matches. Not every row has a clone size; where given, it reads once, few, many or a size class.

j_call v_call d_call clone_size cdr3_aa cdr3_nt
TRBJ1-2 TRBV4-1 . . CASSQEGRGNYGYTF TGCGCCAGCAGCCAAGAGGGACGCGGGAACTATGGCTACACCTTC
TRBJ2-3 TRBV2 . . CASRGGAGTDTQYF TGTGCCAGCAGAGGGGGGGCGGGCACAGATACGCAGTATTTT
TRBJ2-7 TRBV5-6 . . CASSLGGLAYEQYF TGTGCCAGCAGCTTGGGCGGCCTAGCCTACGAGCAGTACTTC
TRBJ2-7 TRBV4-1 . . CASSQSREYYEQYF TGCGCCAGCAGCCAGAGCCGCGAGTACTACGAGCAGTACTTC
TRBJ2-3 TRBV5-6 . . CASSLSGAGAAPTQYF TGTGCCAGCAGCTTGAGTGGGGCGGGGGCGGCCCCTACGCAGTATTTT
TRBJ1-3 TRBV11-2 . once CASSRTSGLSSGNTIYF .
TRBJ1-1 TRBV14 TRBD1 few CASSRTGAEAFF TGTGCCAGCAGCCGGACAGGGGCTGAAGCTTTCTTT
TRBJ1-3 TRBV4-3 . . CASSQDTGASGNTIYF TGCGCCAGCAGCCAAGATACGGGGGCGTCTGGAAACACCATATATTTT
TRBJ2-3 TRBV9 TRBD2 . CASSPSSKRGRTDTQYF TGTGCCAGCAGCCCCTCCTCGAAGCGGGGCCGCACAGATACGCAGTATTTT
TRBJ2-7 TRBV15 . . CATSRDRFGTYEQYF TGTGCCACCAGCAGAGATCGTTTCGGGACATACGAGCAGTACTTC